These 14 T cell receptor beta chains came from one sample sequenced in a study of PD-1 blockade in classical Hodgkin lymphoma. TCRdb keeps only in-frame clones here, not all; method: immunoSEQ multiplex PCR. The table lists some 90,000 clones, 75% to 85% of them singletons. The time point here: cycle 4 day 1 (C4D1), after 6 weeks of nivolumab. All the patients suffered relapse after autologous stem cell transplantation, and brentuximab vedotin exposure differed. This material consisted of peripheral blood mononuclear cells (PBMCs), taken before the fourth cycle of nivolumab. The receptors were gathered from a human donor with classical Hodgkin lymphoma.

The V call is TRBV10-2, the J call TRBJ2-3; D is possibly TRBD2 (5 bases). The CDR3 has 15 amino acids. The V and J ends lost 2 bases and 4 bases respectively, with 13 bases between them. Germline CDR1 is WSHSY and CDR2 is SAAADI. CDR3 protein: CASSEPADGADTQYF. CDR3 nucleotides: TGCGCCAGCAGTGAGCCTGCCGACGGGGCAGATACGCAGTATTTT.

The rearrangement links TRBV9 to TRBJ2-1; TRBD2 might be the D (6 bases). CDR1 is SGDLS, CDR2 YYNGEE, per germline. V lost 3 bases, J lost 4 bases, and 14 bases lay in between. CDR3 length: 15 residues. DNA of the CDR3: TGTGCCAGCAGCGAGGGGACTGGAACTTACAATGAGCAGTTCTTC. It encodes CASSEGTGTYNEQFF.

V is TRBV18 and J is TRBJ1-5; perhaps TRBD1 as D (6 bases). This CDR3 is built from 13 residues. Trimming left V 6 bases short and J 9 bases short, with 15 bases between. CDR1 and CDR2 (germline): KGHSH, LQKENI. The CDR3 protein is CASSEGAGAPQHF. The CDR3 DNA sequence: TGTGCCAGCTCTGAGGGCGCAGGGGCGCCCCAGCATTTT.

The V and J genes are TRBV30 and TRBJ1-2; no definite D call. The length of the CDR3 is 13 residues. V shed 1 base and J shed 0 bases, with 6 bases lying between them. Per germline, CDR1 GTSNPN and CDR2 SVGIG (reference sequence). This chain's CDR3 is CAWSATANYGYTF. CDR3 bases: TGTGCCTGGAGTGCTACTGCTAACTATGGCTACACCTTC.

The rearrangement uses TRBV2 and TRBJ2-7, with D possibly TRBD1 on 5 matching bases. The CDR3 has 15 amino acids. Trimming pared 8 bases from V and 1 base from J, leaving 18 bases between. Germline V lookup: CDR1 SNHLY, CDR2 FYNNEI. CDR3 in DNA: TGTGCCAGCCTAGGTGGGCAGGGTCGTTCCTACGAGCAGTACTTC. As protein: CASLGGQGRSYEQYF.

Ten or more counts support this clone. The genes are TRBV6-5 and TRBJ2-7; 9 bases match TRBD1. This CDR3 contains 14 residues. Losses at the gene ends were 8 bases for V and 1 base for J; bases not matched to a gene: 6. CDR1 is MNHEY and CDR2 is SVGAGI in the germline V gene. The CDR3 region is CASRDRESSYEQYF. CDR3 bases: TGTGCCAGCCGGGACAGGGAATCGTCCTACGAGCAGTACTTC.

The rearrangement links TRBV13 to TRBJ2-2, with 9 nucleotides matching TRBD2. Germline trimming cut 5 bases from V and 7 bases from J; bases unmatched to any gene: 17. CDR1 PRHDT and CDR2 FYEKMQ come from the germline V gene (reference sequence). The CDR3 has 18 amino acids. The CDR3 DNA follows: TGTGCCAGCAGCCGAAGACTAGCGGACCTGACTTCCCTCGGGGAGCTGTTTTTT. Its translation is CASSRRLADLTSLGELFF.

The chain recombines TRBV10-3 with TRBJ1-2, with 9 bases fitting TRBD1. CDR1 is ENHRY, CDR2 SYGVKD, per germline. V was clipped by 4 bases and J by 2 bases; unmatched bases: 2. The CDR3 spans 14 residues. The CDR3 bases are TGTGCCATCAGTGGGGACAGGGACAACTATGGCTACACCTTC. This gives the protein CAISGDRDNYGYTF.

V and J are TRBV5-6 and TRBJ1-6; D not resolved. The CDR3 spans 13 residues. Germline loops: CDR1 SGHDT, CDR2 YYEEEE. V lost 4 bases and J lost 8, with 10 bases in between. CDR3 in DNA: TGTGCCAGCAGCCCACTTGGGTATTCACCCCTCCACTTT. It yields the protein CASSPLGYSPLHF. Based on the CDR3 plus reference TRBV5-6 and TRBJ1-6, the full variable domain is DAGVTQSPTHLIKTRGQQVTLRCSPKSGHDTVSWYQQALGQGPQFIFQYYEEEERQRGNFPDRFSGHQFPNYSSELNVNALLLGDSALYLCASSPLGYSPLHFGNGTRLTVT.

This clone has only a few counts. CDR3 sequence (DNA): TGTGCCAGCAGCTTGAGGATAGGCAGCCAAGAGACCCAGTACTTC. This gives the protein CASSLRIGSQETQYF. The V gene is TRBV11-3, the J gene TRBJ2-5; D remains ambiguous. Germline loops: CDR1 SGHNT, CDR2 YENEEA. The CDR3 runs 15 residues. Trimming removed 3 bases from V and 1 base from J, with 12 bases in between.

V is TRBV13 and J is TRBJ1-2; 8 bases match TRBD1. V was clipped by 3 bases and J by 6 bases; unmatched bases: 9. The length of the CDR3 is 15 residues. Germline CDR1 and CDR2: PRHDT and FYEKMQ (reference sequence). CDR3 sequence reads: CASSFGDRGVDGYTF. As DNA, the CDR3 is TGTGCCAGCAGCTTCGGAGACAGGGGTGTTGATGGCTACACCTTC. Variable domain in full (rest from reference TRBV13 and TRBJ1-2): AAGVIQSPRHLIKEKRETATLKCYPIPRHDTVYWYQQGPGQDPQFLISFYEKMQSDKGSIPDRFSAQQFSDYHSELNMSSLELGDSALYFCASSFGDRGVDGYTFGSGTRLTVV.

The V and J genes are TRBV11-3 and TRBJ1-1; D is possibly TRBD1 (6 bases). This CDR3 comprises 13 residues. Trimming shortened V by 2 bases and J by 5 bases, and 9 bases separated the two germline ends. Per germline, CDR1 SGHNT and CDR2 YENEEA. In DNA form, the CDR3 reads TGTGCCAGCAGCTTAAGGGGGGGGACTGAAGCTTTCTTT. Translated: CASSLRGGTEAFF.

The rearrangement joins TRBV9 to TRBJ2-5; no reliable D call. Germline V gene lookup returns CDR1 SGDLS and CDR2 YYNGEE. Trimming took 3 bases from V and 6 from J, leaving 15 bases between them. The CDR3 consists of 14 residues. CDR3 sequence reads: CASSGLVDMKTQYF. CDR3 nucleotides: TGTGCCAGCAGCGGTTTGGTGGATATGAAGACCCAGTACTTC. Drawing the rest from reference TRBV9 and TRBJ2-5, the complete variable domain is DSGVTQTPKHLITATGQRVTLRCSPRSGDLSVYWYQQSLDQGLQFLIQYYNGEERAKGNILERFSAQQFPDLHSELNLSSLELGDSALYFCASSGLVDMKTQYFGPGTRLLVL.

The chain uses TRBV10-2 and TRBJ1-2, with TRBD1 matching 7 bases. Germline CDR1 is WSHSY and CDR2 is SAAADI. The J segment lost 0 bases and the V segment lost 3 bases, leaving 10 bases of the junction unmatched. This CDR3 is built from 17 residues. CDR3 sequence (DNA): TGCGCCAGCAGTGAAACGTTGGACAGGCGAGCTAACTATGGCTACACCTTC. Protein product: CASSETLDRRANYGYTF.